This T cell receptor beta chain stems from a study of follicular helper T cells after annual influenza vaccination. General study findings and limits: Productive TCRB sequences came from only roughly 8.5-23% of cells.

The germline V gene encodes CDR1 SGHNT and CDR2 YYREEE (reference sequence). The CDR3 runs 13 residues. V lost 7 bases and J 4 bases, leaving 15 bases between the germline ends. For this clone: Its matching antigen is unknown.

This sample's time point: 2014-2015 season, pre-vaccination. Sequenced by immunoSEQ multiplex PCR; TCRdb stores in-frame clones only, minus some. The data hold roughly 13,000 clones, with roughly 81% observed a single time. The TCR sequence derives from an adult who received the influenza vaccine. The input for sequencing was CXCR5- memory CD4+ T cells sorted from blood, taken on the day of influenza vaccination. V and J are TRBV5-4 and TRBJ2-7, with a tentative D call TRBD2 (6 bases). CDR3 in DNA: TGTGCCAGCCAGGACTACCCACGATACGAGCAGTACTTC. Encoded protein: CASQDYPRYEQYF.